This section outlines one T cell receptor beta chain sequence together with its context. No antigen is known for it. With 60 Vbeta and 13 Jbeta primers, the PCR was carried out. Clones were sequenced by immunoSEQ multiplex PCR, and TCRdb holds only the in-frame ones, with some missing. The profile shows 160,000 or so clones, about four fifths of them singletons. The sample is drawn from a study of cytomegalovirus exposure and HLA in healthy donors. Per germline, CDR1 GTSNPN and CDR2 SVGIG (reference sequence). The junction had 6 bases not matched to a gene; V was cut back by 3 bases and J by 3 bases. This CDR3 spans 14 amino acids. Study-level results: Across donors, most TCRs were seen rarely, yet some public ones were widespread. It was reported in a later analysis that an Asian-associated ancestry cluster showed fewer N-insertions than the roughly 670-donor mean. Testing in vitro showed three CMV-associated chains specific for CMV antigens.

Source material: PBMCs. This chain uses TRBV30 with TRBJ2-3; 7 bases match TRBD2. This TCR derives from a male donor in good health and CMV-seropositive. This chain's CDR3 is CAWRLSGKTDTQYF. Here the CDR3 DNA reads TGTGCCTGGAGGCTAAGCGGGAAGACAGATACGCAGTATTTT.